These 8 T cell receptor beta chains share one sample of origin, sequenced in a study of blood T cells in healthy people across ages. Alongside a J-beta primer mix, a sample-barcoded 5' primer served in a second PCR lasting about 7 to 12 cycles. One entry per CDR3 protein results from TCRdb running MiXCR on the 5' RACE reads. The sample holds about a million distinct CDR3 sequences, roughly 51% seen once. Specimen: blood. The receptors derive from a woman aged 60-75 years in good health.

The chain has TRBV12-3 or TRBV12-4 and TRBJ2-5, with D possibly TRBD2 on 7 matching bases. The CDR3 length is 17 residues. Trimming left V 2 bases short and J 5 bases short, with 21 bases between. CDR3: CASSLSLGGPGGETQYF. The DNA of the CDR3 is TGTGCCAGCAGTTTATCCCTGGGGGGGCCCGGCGGGGAGACCCAGTACTTC.

The rearrangement links TRBV21-1 to TRBJ2-1. TRBV21-1 is deemed a pseudogene. There are 13 residues in the CDR3. CDR3 in DNA: TGTGCCAGCAGCCCCGTAGGAAGAAATGAGCAGTTCTTC. This encodes CASSPVGRNEQFF.

V is TRBV15 and J is TRBJ2-5; D possibly corresponds to TRBD2 (6 bases). This CDR3 spans 13 amino acids. V was cut by 6 bases and J by 5 bases, with 13 bases left in between. Germline CDR1 reads LNHNV; CDR2 reads YYDKDF (reference sequence). The CDR3 loop reads CATRKAGRETQYF. Here the CDR3 DNA reads TGTGCCACCAGGAAGGCGGGGCGGGAGACCCAGTACTTC.

In this sample, this clonotype turned up a few times. The chain recombines TRBV29-1 with TRBJ2-3, with D maybe TRBD2 (6 bases). This CDR3 comprises 11 residues. V was trimmed by 7 bases and J by 7 bases, leaving 12 bases between them. In germline, CDR1 is SQVTM, CDR2 ANQGSEA. The CDR3 spells CSDWRGNTQYF. The CDR3 nucleotides read TGCAGCGATTGGCGGGGAAATACGCAGTATTTT.

This chain uses TRBV2 with TRBJ2-7, with D possibly being TRBD2 (6 bases). The CDR3 runs 14 residues. V lost 2 bases, J lost 0 bases, and 8 bases lay in between. CDR1 and CDR2 (germline): SNHLY, FYNNEI. CDR3 sequence: CASSEIGSSYEQYF. The CDR3 DNA is TGTGCCAGCAGTGAAATCGGGAGCTCCTACGAGCAGTACTTC.

This clonotype was recorded a few times. The chain is built from TRBV27 and TRBJ2-4; TRBD1 aligns across 9 bases. The J call may be in error: the DNA end matches TRBJ2-7 better. CDR3 length: 15 amino acids. In germline, CDR1 is MNHEY, CDR2 SMNVEV (reference sequence). In DNA form, the CDR3 reads TGTGCCAGTAGGGAGACCACGGACAGGGGTTACGAGCAGTACTTC. Encoded protein: CASRETTDRGYEQYF.

This clonotype was observed a single time. V and J are TRBV27 and TRBJ1-5; the D gene is possibly TRBD1 (6 bases). The CDR3 contains 15 residues. Between the trimmed V and J ends, which lost 5 bases and 6 bases, there was a span of 17 bases. Germline V CDR1 and CDR2: MNHEY, SMNVEV (reference sequence). In DNA, the CDR3 is TGTGCCAGCAGTCTCCACAGGGCCGGGGGTCAGCCCCAGCATTTT. It yields the protein CASSLHRAGGQPQHF.

This chain joins TRBV5-5 and TRBJ1-2; possibly TRBD1 for D (6 bases). The CDR3 has 16 amino acids. Trimming took off 4 bases at V and 2 bases at J, with 18 bases between the two ends. CDR1 SGHKS and CDR2 YYEKEE come from the germline V gene (reference sequence). Here the CDR3 DNA reads TGTGCCAGCAGCGGACCCTCGGGGGCGGCCAACTATGGCTACACCTTC. Protein: CASSGPSGAANYGYTF.